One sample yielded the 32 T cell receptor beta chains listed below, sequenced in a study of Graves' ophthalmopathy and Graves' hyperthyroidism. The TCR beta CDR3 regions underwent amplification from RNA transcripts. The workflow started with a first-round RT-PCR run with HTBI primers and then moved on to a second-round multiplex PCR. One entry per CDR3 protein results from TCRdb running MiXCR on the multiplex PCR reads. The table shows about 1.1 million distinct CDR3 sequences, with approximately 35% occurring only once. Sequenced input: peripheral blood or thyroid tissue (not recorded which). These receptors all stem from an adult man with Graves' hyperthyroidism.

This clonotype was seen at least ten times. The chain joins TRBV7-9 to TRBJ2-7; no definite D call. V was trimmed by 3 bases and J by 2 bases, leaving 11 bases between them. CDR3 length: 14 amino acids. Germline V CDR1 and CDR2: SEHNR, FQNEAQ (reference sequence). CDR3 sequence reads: CASSFPGKAYEQYF. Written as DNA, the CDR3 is TGTGCCAGCAGCTTTCCCGGAAAGGCCTACGAGCAGTACTTC.

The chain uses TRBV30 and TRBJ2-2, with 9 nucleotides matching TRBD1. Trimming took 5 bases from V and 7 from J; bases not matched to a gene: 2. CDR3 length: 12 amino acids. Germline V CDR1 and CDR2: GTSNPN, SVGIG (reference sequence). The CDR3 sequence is CAWGQGNGELFF. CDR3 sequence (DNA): TGTGCCTGGGGACAGGGGAACGGGGAGCTGTTTTTT.

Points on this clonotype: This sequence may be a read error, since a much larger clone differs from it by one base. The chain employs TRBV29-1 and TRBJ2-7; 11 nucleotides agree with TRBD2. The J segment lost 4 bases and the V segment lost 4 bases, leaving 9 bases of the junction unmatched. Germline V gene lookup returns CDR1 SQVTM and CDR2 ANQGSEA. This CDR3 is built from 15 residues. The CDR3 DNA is TGCAGCGTTGTTCTACGACTAGCGGGAATGTACGAGCAGTACTTC. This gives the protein CSVVLRLAGMYEQYF.

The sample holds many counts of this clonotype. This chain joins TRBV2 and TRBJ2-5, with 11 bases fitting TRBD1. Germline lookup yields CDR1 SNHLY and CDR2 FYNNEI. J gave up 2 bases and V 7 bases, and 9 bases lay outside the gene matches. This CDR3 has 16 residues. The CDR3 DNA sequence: TGTGCCAGCAAGTACAACCGGGACAGGGGGCAAGAGACCCAGTACTTC. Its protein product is CASKYNRDRGQETQYF.

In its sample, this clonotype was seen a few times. The CDR3 DNA follows: TGCAGTGCCCCCGCAGCGGGGGGATACACCGGGGAGCTGTTTTTT. Its translation: CSAPAAGGYTGELFF. The V gene is TRBV20-1, the J gene TRBJ2-2; TRBD2 matches 9 bases. After removal of 6 bases from V and 3 bases from J, the junction contained 8 bases not matched to a gene. In germline, CDR1 is DFQATT, CDR2 SNEGSKA (reference sequence). The CDR3 runs to 15 residues.

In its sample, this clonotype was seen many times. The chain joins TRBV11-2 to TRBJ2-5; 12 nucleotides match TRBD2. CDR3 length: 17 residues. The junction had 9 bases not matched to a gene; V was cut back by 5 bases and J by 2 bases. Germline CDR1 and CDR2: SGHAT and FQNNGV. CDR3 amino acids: CASSPPSGRAIQETQYF. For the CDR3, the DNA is TGTGCCAGCAGCCCGCCTAGCGGGAGGGCCATACAAGAGACCCAGTACTTC.

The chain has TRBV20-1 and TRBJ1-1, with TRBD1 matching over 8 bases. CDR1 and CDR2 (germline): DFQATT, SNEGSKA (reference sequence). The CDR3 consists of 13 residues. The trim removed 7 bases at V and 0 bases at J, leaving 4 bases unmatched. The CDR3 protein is CSGGQVVNTEAFF. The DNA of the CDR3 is TGCAGTGGGGGACAGGTGGTGAACACTGAAGCTTTCTTT.

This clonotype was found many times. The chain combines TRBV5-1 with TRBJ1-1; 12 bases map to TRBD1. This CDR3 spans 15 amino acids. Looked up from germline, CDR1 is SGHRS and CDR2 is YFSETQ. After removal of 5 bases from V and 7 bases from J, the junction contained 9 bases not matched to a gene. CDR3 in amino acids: CASRFTGTGGLEAFF. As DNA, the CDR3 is TGCGCCAGCAGATTTACCGGGACAGGGGGCCTTGAAGCTTTCTTT.

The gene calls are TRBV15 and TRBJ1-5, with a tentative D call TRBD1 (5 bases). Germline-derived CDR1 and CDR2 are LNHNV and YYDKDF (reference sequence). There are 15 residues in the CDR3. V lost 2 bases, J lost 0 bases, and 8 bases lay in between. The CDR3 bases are TGTGCCACCAGCAGACCTGACAGTAGCAATCAGCCCCAGCATTTT. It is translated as CATSRPDSSNQPQHF.

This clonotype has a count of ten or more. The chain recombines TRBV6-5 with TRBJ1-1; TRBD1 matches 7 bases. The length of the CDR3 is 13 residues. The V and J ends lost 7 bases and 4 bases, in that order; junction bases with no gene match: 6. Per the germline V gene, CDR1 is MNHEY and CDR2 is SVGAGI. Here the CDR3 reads CASTVTGTTEAFF. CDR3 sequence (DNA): TGTGCCAGCACTGTGACAGGGACCACTGAAGCTTTCTTT.

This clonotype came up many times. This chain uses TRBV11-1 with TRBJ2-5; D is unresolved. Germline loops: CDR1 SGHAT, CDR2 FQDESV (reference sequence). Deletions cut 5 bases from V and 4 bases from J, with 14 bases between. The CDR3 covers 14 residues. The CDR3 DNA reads TGTGCCAGCAGCCCTACGGCAGGCGGAGAGACCCAGTACTTC. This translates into CASSPTAGGETQYF.

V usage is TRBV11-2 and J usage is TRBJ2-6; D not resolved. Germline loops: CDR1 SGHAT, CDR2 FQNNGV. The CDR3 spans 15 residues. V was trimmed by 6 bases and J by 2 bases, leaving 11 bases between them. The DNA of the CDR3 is TGTGCCAGCAGAGATCCCTTGGCTGGGGCCAACGTCCTGACTTTC. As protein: CASRDPLAGANVLTF.

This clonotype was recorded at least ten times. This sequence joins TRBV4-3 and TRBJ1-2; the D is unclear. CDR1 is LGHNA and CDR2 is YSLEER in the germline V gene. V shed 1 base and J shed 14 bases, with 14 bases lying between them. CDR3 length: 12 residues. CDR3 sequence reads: CASSQVFPSNTF. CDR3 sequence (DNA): TGCGCCAGCAGCCAAGTGTTTCCGTCGAATACCTTC.

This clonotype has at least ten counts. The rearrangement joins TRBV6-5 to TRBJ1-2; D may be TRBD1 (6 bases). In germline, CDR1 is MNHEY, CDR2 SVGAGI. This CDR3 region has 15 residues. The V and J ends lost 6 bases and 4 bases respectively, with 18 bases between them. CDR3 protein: CASRTTRGHIYGYTF. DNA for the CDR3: TGTGCCAGCAGAACTACACGGGGACATATCTATGGCTACACCTTC.

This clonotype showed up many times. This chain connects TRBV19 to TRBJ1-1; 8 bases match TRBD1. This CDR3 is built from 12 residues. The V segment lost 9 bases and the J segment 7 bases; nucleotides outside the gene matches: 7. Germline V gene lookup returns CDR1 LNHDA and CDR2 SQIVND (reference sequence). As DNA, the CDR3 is TGTGCCAGCCGAGACAGGGGTGTTGAAGCTTTCTTT. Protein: CASRDRGVEAFF.

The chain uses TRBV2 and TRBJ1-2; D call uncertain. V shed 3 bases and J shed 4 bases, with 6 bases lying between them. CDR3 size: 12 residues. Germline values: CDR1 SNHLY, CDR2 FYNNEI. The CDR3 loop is CASSDGGYGYTF. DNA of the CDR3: TGTGCCAGCAGTGATGGTGGCTATGGCTACACCTTC.

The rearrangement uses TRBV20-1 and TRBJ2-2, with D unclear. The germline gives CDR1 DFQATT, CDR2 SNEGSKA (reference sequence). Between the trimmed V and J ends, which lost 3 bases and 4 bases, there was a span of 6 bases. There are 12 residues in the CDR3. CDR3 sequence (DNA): TGCAGTGCTAGGAGTAGCACCGGGGAGCTGTTTTTT. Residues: CSARSSTGELFF.

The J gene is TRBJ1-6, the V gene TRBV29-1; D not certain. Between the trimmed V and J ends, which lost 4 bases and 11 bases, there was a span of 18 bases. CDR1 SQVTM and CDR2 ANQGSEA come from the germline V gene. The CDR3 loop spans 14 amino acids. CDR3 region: CSVAASAIGTPLHF. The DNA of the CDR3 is TGCAGCGTTGCGGCCTCGGCGATAGGTACACCCCTCCACTTT.

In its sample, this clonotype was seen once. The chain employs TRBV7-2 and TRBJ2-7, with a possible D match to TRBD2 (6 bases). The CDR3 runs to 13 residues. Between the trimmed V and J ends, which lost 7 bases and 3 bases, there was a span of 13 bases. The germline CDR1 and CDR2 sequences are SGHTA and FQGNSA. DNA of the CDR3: TGTGCCAGCAACCACGGGGGTAACTACGAGCAGTACTTC. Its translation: CASNHGGNYEQYF.

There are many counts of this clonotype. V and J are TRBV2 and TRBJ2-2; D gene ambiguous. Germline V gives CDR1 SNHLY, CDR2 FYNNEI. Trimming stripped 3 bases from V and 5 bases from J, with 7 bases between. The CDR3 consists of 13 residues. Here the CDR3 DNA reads TGTGCCAGCAGTGACTCAGAAACCGGGGAGCTGTTTTTT. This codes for CASSDSETGELFF.

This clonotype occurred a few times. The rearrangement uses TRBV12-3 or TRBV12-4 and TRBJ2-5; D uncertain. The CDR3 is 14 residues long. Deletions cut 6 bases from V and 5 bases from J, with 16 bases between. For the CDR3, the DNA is TGTGCCAGCAGACCTGGAAGGGCCGGGGAGACCCAGTACTTC. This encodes CASRPGRAGETQYF.

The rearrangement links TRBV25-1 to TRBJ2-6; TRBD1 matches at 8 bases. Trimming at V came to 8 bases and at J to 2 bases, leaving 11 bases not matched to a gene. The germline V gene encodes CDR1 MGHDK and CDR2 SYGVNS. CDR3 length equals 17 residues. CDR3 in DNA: TGTGCCAGCGGAATGGACAGGGCGGATCCTGGGGCCAACGTCCTGACTTTC. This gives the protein CASGMDRADPGANVLTF.

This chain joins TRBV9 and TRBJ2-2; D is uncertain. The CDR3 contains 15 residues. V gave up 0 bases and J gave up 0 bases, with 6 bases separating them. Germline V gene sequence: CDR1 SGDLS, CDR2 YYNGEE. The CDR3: CASSVAATNTGELFF. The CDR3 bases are TGTGCCAGCAGCGTAGCCGCTACGAACACCGGGGAGCTGTTTTTT.

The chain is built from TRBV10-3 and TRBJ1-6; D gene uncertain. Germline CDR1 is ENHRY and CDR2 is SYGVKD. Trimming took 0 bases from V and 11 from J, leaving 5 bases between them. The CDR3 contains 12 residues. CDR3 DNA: TGTGCCATCAGTGAGTCGAATACACCCCTCCACTTT. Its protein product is CAISESNTPLHF.

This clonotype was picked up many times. CDR3: CASSLTSDSYGYTF. The CDR3 coding sequence is TGTGCCAGCAGCCTCACCTCGGACAGTTATGGCTACACCTTC. This rearrangement joins TRBV7-2 to TRBJ1-2; a possible D gene is TRBD1 (6 bases). This CDR3 spans 14 amino acids. V lost 5 bases and J 5 bases, leaving 15 bases between the germline ends. Looked up from germline, CDR1 is SGHTA and CDR2 is FQGNSA.

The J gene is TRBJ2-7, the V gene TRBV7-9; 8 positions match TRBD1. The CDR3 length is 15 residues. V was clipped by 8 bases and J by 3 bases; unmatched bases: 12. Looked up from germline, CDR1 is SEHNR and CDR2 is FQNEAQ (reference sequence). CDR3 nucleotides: TGTGCCAGCGGGAAGGACAGGGCCCAAATCTACGAGCAGTACTTC. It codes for CASGKDRAQIYEQYF.

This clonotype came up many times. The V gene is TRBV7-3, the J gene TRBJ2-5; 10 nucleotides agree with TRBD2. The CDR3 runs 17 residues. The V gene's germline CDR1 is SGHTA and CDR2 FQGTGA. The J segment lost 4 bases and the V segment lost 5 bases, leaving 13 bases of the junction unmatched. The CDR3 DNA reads TGTGCCAGCAGCCCCAAAGGGCTAGCGGGAGCCGGAGAGACCCAGTACTTC. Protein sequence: CASSPKGLAGAGETQYF.

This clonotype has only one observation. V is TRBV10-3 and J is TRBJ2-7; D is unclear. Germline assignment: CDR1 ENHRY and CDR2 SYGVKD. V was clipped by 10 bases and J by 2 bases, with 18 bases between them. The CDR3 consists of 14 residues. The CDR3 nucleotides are TGTGCCAGCAGCTCCTTCCCCTTTACCTACGAGCAGTACTTC. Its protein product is CASSSFPFTYEQYF.

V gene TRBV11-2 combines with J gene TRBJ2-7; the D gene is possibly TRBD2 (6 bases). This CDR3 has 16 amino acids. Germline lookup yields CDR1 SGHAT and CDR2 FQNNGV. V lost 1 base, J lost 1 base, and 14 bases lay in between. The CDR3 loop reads CASSLGGWRGSYEQYF. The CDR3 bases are TGTGCCAGCAGCTTAGGAGGGTGGAGGGGTTCCTACGAGCAGTACTTC.

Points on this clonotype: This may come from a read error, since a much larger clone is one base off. CDR3 coding DNA: TGTGCCAGTAGTAAAGACGGACAGCCACATTCCTATGGCTACACCTTC. Translating gives CASSKDGQPHSYGYTF. This rearrangement joins TRBV7-2 to TRBJ1-2, with TRBD1 as a possible D gene (6 bases). The length of the CDR3 is 16 residues. Germline lookup yields CDR1 SGHTA and CDR2 FQGNSA. The V and J ends lost 9 bases and 4 bases respectively, with 24 bases between them.

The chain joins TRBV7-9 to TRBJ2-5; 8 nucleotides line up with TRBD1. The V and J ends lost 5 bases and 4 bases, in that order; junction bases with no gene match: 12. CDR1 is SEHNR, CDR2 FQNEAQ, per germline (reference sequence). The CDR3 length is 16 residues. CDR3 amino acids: CASSPHGQGWVETQYF. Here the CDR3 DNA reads TGTGCCAGCAGCCCACACGGACAGGGTTGGGTAGAGACCCAGTACTTC.

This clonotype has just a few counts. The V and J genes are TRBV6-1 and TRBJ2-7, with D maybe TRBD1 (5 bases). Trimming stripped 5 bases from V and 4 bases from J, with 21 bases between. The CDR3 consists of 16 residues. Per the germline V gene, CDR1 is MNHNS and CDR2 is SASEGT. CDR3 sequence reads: CASSKELDKPLYEQYF. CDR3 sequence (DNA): TGTGCCAGCAGTAAAGAGTTGGACAAACCTCTTTACGAGCAGTACTTC.